What follows are 30 T cell receptor beta chains derived from one specimen sequenced in a study of long-term antiretroviral therapy in people with HIV. Researchers report immunoSEQ v3.0 was run at survey level. Profiled with immunoSEQ multiplex PCR; TCRdb holds only in-frame clones, not every one. Here the sample spans roughly 33,000 clones, more than 60% being singletons. Specimen: unsorted PBMCs, collected 2 years after starting antiretroviral therapy. These receptors originate from a woman in her 50s with HIV.

V and J are TRBV7-3 and TRBJ2-6, with 8 bases fitting TRBD2. The CDR3 totals 17 residues. Per the germline V gene, CDR1 is SGHTA and CDR2 is FQGTGA. The junction had 5 bases not matched to a gene; V was cut back by 4 bases and J by 0 bases. CDR3 in amino acids: CASSSVAGGSGANVLTF. The CDR3 region has the DNA TGTGCCAGCAGCTCTGTTGCGGGAGGCTCTGGGGCCAACGTCCTGACTTTC.

The rearrangement joins TRBV9 to TRBJ2-3, with D hard to call. The germline gives CDR1 SGDLS, CDR2 YYNGEE. With 2 bases removed from V and 4 bases from J, the gap between germline ends came to 5 bases. The CDR3 runs to 12 residues. The CDR3 nucleotides read TGTGCCAGCAGCGTTTATGCAGATACGCAGTATTTT. Amino acid sequence: CASSVYADTQYF.

The chain combines TRBV19 with TRBJ1-3; a possible D gene is TRBD1 (5 bases). The CDR3 has 14 amino acids. V lost 4 bases and J lost 2, with 9 bases in between. From germline, CDR1 is LNHDA and CDR2 SQIVND (reference sequence). Here the CDR3 reads CASSTRDAGNTIYF. The CDR3 DNA reads as TGTGCCAGTAGTACCAGGGACGCTGGAAACACCATATATTTT.

J is TRBJ1-4 and V is TRBV10-2; 8 bases line up with TRBD1. Germline values: CDR1 WSHSY, CDR2 SAAADI. There are 15 residues in the CDR3. Trimming took 4 bases from V and 8 from J; bases not matched to a gene: 9. The CDR3 DNA follows: TGCGCCAGCAGTGCTACAGGGGGAAGCATGGAAAAACTGTTTTTT. Amino acids: CASSATGGSMEKLFF.

This clone was detected once. The CDR3 DNA is TGTGCCAGTAGTATACAGAACTCTGGAAACACCATATATTTT. Its translation is CASSIQNSGNTIYF. The V call is TRBV19, the J call TRBJ1-3; D unclear. The germline gives CDR1 LNHDA, CDR2 SQIVND (reference sequence). This CDR3 is 14 amino acids long. V was clipped by 2 bases and J by 0 bases, with 5 bases between them.

The rearrangement uses TRBV23-1 and TRBJ2-7, with 10 nucleotides matching TRBD1. TRBV23-1 is annotated as an ORF whose role is uncertain. V gave up 3 bases and J gave up 3 bases; unmatched junction bases: 11. The CDR3 runs 17 residues. The CDR3 DNA reads as TGCGCCAGCAGTCACTCGATCCGGGACAGGGGTGGCTACGAGCAGTACTTC. Amino acids: CASSHSIRDRGGYEQYF.

The rearrangement joins TRBV6-1 to TRBJ1-2; TRBD1 agrees at 7 bases. The CDR3 sequence is 15 residues long. J was trimmed by 3 bases and V by 11 bases; bases with no gene match: 15. CDR1 and CDR2 (germline): MNHNS, SASEGT. CDR3 sequence reads: CAPTPRQGKDYGYTF. In DNA, the CDR3 is TGTGCCCCCACCCCCCGACAGGGTAAGGACTATGGCTACACCTTC.

This sequence joins TRBV6-5 and TRBJ1-4, with a possible D match to TRBD1 (5 bases). V lost 8 bases, J lost 0 bases, and 10 bases lay in between. This CDR3 has 14 amino acids. Per the germline V gene, CDR1 is MNHEY and CDR2 is SVGAGI. Written as DNA, the CDR3 is TGTGCCAGCCGCGAGGGGCCAACTAATGAAAAACTGTTTTTT. Its translation is CASREGPTNEKLFF.

This clone was counted only a few times. The chain links TRBV5-6 to TRBJ2-1; 12 bases line up with TRBD1. The CDR3 is 15 amino acids. The germline V gene has CDR1 SGHDT and CDR2 YYEEEE. Unmatched junction bases numbered 6, after V lost 4 bases and J lost 7 bases. The CDR3 spells CASSPGTGGGNEQFF. CDR3 DNA: TGTGCCAGCAGCCCGGGGACAGGGGGCGGGAATGAGCAGTTCTTC.

The chain is built from TRBV28 and TRBJ2-3; TRBD1 is a possible D gene (6 bases). The CDR3 is made up of 14 amino acids. Germline CDR1 reads MDHEN; CDR2 reads SYDVKM. Trimming pared 5 bases from V and 4 bases from J, leaving 13 bases between. In DNA, the CDR3 is TGTGCCAGCAGTCCTCGACAGGCCCCAGATACGCAGTATTTT. It encodes CASSPRQAPDTQYF.

The chain couples TRBV19 to TRBJ2-1; D may correspond to TRBD1 or TRBD2 (6 bases each). Trimming left V 5 bases short and J 3 bases short, with 20 bases between. The germline V gene has CDR1 LNHDA and CDR2 SQIVND (reference sequence). The CDR3 is 17 residues long. The CDR3 DNA sequence: TGTGCCAGTAGTCTCGGTTACGTTGAGGGGGGCTACAATGAGCAGTTCTTC. Translation gives CASSLGYVEGGYNEQFF.

This chain links TRBV6-1 with TRBJ1-1; D remains ambiguous. V was clipped by 3 bases and J by 3 bases, with 8 bases between them. Germline assignment: CDR1 MNHNS and CDR2 SASEGT. The CDR3 sequence is 13 residues long. The CDR3 region has the DNA TGTGCCAGCAGTGAGTGGAAGTACACTGAAGCTTTCTTT. This translates into CASSEWKYTEAFF.

There are a few counts of this clone. The chain employs TRBV30 and TRBJ2-7; 9 bases fit TRBD2. Trimming removed 3 bases from V and 8 bases from J; junction bases left unmatched: 8. The CDR3 extends over 13 amino acids. Germline CDR1 GTSNPN, CDR2 SVGIG (reference sequence). The chain's CDR3 is CAWRSFSGGQQYF. CDR3 nucleotides: TGTGCCTGGAGAAGTTTTAGCGGGGGACAGCAGTACTTC.

V gene TRBV27 combines with J gene TRBJ2-2; weak D call: TRBD2 (5 bases). The germline CDR1 and CDR2 sequences are MNHEY and SMNVEV (reference sequence). V was shortened by 1 base and J by 7 bases, with 13 bases between the two germline ends. This CDR3 has 15 residues. CDR3 sequence (DNA): TGTGCCAGCAGTTTATACCGGACCGGGAACGGGGAGCTGTTTTTT. Its translation is CASSLYRTGNGELFF.

This chain uses TRBV7-8 with TRBJ1-1; possible D gene TRBD1, 5 bases. With 0 bases removed from V and 5 bases from J, the gap between germline ends came to 7 bases. The CDR3 totals 13 residues. CDR1 is SGHVS and CDR2 is FQNEAQ in the germline V gene. The CDR3 here is CASSLAEGTEAFF. CDR3 DNA sequence: TGTGCCAGCAGCTTAGCGGAGGGGACTGAAGCTTTCTTT. Full variable domain (remainder filled in from reference TRBV7-8 and TRBJ1-1): GAGVSQSPRYKVAKRGQDVALRCDPISGHVSLFWYQQALGQGPEFLTYFQNEAQLDKSGLPSDRFFAERPEGSVSTLKIQRTQQEDSAVYLCASSLAEGTEAFFGQGTRLTVV.

In the case of this clone: Germline and junction disagree at one end, which may indicate a read error. The chain is built from TRBV7-2 and TRBJ1-5, with D unresolved. This CDR3 contains 12 residues. Per germline, CDR1 SGHTA and CDR2 FQGNSA. CDR3 nucleotides: TGTGCCAGCAGCCGGATTGCGGGGTCAGCGGATTTT. This translates into CASSRIAGSADF.

The chain carries TRBV5-1 and TRBJ1-4; unclear D gene. Germline V gene sequence: CDR1 SGHRS, CDR2 YFSETQ. The CDR3 spans 13 residues. Trimming stripped 1 base from V and 6 bases from J, with 7 bases between. The CDR3 coding sequence is TGCGCCAGCAGCTTGCCTCCGGATGAAAAACTGTTTTTT. Its protein is CASSLPPDEKLFF.

The chain employs TRBV5-1 and TRBJ2-3, with 9 bases aligning to TRBD2. J was trimmed by 2 bases and V by 4 bases; bases with no gene match: 5. CDR1 SGHRS and CDR2 YFSETQ come from the germline V gene. The CDR3 is 15 residues long. This chain's CDR3 is CASSTGLANTDTQYF. In DNA, the CDR3 is TGCGCCAGCAGCACGGGACTAGCAAACACAGATACGCAGTATTTT. The whole variable domain, remainder taken from reference TRBV5-1 and TRBJ2-3, is KAGVTQTPRYLIKTRGQQVTLSCSPISGHRSVSWYQQTPGQGLQFLFEYFSETQRNKGNFPGRFSGRQFSNSRSEMNVSTLELGDSALYLCASSTGLANTDTQYFGPGTRLTVL.

In this sample, this clone turned up once. The CDR3 sequence: CASSRLAGGSSYNEQFF. In DNA form, the CDR3 reads TGTGCCAGCAGCCGACTAGCGGGGGGAAGCTCCTACAATGAGCAGTTCTTC. The J gene is TRBJ2-1, the V gene TRBV27; 13 bases agree with TRBD2. Germline CDR1 MNHEY, CDR2 SMNVEV (reference sequence). V trimming: 6 bases; J trimming: 0 bases; junction bases outside the gene matches: 5. The CDR3 covers 17 residues.

V usage is TRBV9 and J usage is TRBJ2-1, with 9 bases lining up with TRBD1. Germline CDR1 SGDLS, CDR2 YYNGEE. The CDR3 consists of 16 residues. V lost 3 bases, J lost 6 bases, and 10 bases stayed unmatched. The CDR3 sequence is CASSERTGDLGNEQFF. CDR3 coding DNA: TGTGCCAGCAGCGAGAGGACAGGGGATTTAGGCAATGAGCAGTTCTTC.

V and J are TRBV6-1 and TRBJ2-7; 7 bases agree with TRBD1. Germline values: CDR1 MNHNS, CDR2 SASEGT. The V gene end was trimmed by 1 base and the J gene end by 2 bases; junction bases not matched to a gene: 5. The CDR3 totals 15 residues. The CDR3 region is CASSEEGRGTYEQYF. DNA of the CDR3: TGTGCCAGCAGTGAAGAGGGCAGGGGGACCTACGAGCAGTACTTC.

J is TRBJ2-1 and V is TRBV2, with a possible D match to TRBD1 (5 bases). Trimming pared 4 bases from V and 4 bases from J, leaving 11 bases between. The CDR3 is 14 residues long. CDR1 is SNHLY and CDR2 is FYNNEI in the germline V gene. The CDR3 protein is CASSGQILYNEQFF. The CDR3, as DNA: TGTGCCAGCAGTGGACAGATACTTTACAATGAGCAGTTCTTC.

The chain recombines TRBV29-1 with TRBJ1-2; 8 bases map to TRBD1. The CDR3 runs to 15 residues. J was trimmed by 4 bases and V by 4 bases; bases with no gene match: 11. Looked up from germline, CDR1 is SQVTM and CDR2 is ANQGSEA. The CDR3: CSVGLDRETLYGYTF. Here the CDR3 DNA reads TGCAGCGTTGGGTTGGACAGGGAAACCCTCTATGGCTACACCTTC.

The V and J genes are TRBV27 and TRBJ2-4, with D possibly matching TRBD1 (6 bases). This CDR3 comprises 14 residues. V lost 3 bases and J 4 bases, leaving 10 bases between the germline ends. Germline CDR1 is MNHEY and CDR2 is SMNVEV (reference sequence). CDR3 nucleotides: TGTGCCAGCAGTTTCTCAGGGGCGAAAAACATTCAGTACTTC. This codes for CASSFSGAKNIQYF.

This clone is classed as large. J is TRBJ2-7 and V is TRBV5-1; D is unclear. CDR3 length: 15 amino acids. Trimming took off 4 bases at V and 0 bases at J, with 14 bases between the two ends. From germline, CDR1 is SGHRS and CDR2 YFSETQ. This CDR3 reads CASSPETYSSYEQYF. DNA for the CDR3: TGCGCCAGCAGCCCCGAAACGTACAGCTCCTACGAGCAGTACTTC. Based on the CDR3 plus reference TRBV5-1 and TRBJ2-7, the full variable domain is KAGVTQTPRYLIKTRGQQVTLSCSPISGHRSVSWYQQTPGQGLQFLFEYFSETQRNKGNFPGRFSGRQFSNSRSEMNVSTLELGDSALYLCASSPETYSSYEQYFGPGTRLTVT.

The CDR3 nucleotides are TGTGCCAGCAGACCCTATGGAGGACGTAGCTATGGCTACACCTTC. It translates to CASRPYGGRSYGYTF. This chain connects TRBV28 to TRBJ1-2, with unresolved D. V dropped 6 bases and J dropped 4 bases, with 18 bases sitting between them. The CDR3 spans 15 residues. The V gene's germline CDR1 is MDHEN and CDR2 SYDVKM.

This clone was observed a single time. The rearrangement links TRBV5-8 to TRBJ1-5; D is possibly TRBD1 (6 bases). Deletions cut 2 bases from V and 6 bases from J, with 18 bases between. CDR1 and CDR2 (germline): SGHTS, YDEGEE. The CDR3 has 16 residues. This CDR3 is CASSLILITGSQPQHF. The CDR3 region has the DNA TGTGCCAGCAGCTTAATTTTGATAACAGGGTCTCAGCCCCAGCATTTT.

This chain links TRBV15 with TRBJ1-5; 11 bases map to TRBD1. The germline CDR1 and CDR2 sequences are LNHNV and YYDKDF (reference sequence). The CDR3 runs 15 residues. V shed 3 bases, J shed 13 bases, and the junction held 11 bases outside the gene matches. The CDR3 spells CATSSELGQGVSQHF. Written as DNA, the CDR3 is TGTGCCACCAGCAGTGAATTGGGACAGGGGGTATCTCAGCATTTT.

The CDR3 loop reads CASSRTGLTNEKLFF. DNA for the CDR3: TGTGCCAGCAGTCGGACAGGACTAACTAATGAAAAACTGTTTTTT. The genes are TRBV6-5 and TRBJ1-4, with 7 bases that match TRBD1. The CDR3 has 15 amino acids. V shed 5 bases and J 1 base; nucleotides not matched to a gene: 4. Germline CDR1 is MNHEY and CDR2 is SVGAGI.

This clone was observed a few times. The J gene is TRBJ2-7, the V gene TRBV4-1; D call uncertain. This CDR3 is built from 13 residues. Germline values: CDR1 MGHRA, CDR2 YSYEKL. V lost 4 bases and J lost 7, with 14 bases in between. The CDR3 nucleotides are TGCGCCAGCAGCCCGGCCGGATCCGGGGAGCAGTACGTC. It yields the protein CASSPAGSGEQYV.